This section outlines one T cell receptor beta chain sequence together with its context. Its specificity is unknown. The data derive from a study of T cell responses to AZD1222 COVID-19 vaccine. Regarding the study as a whole: After two AZD1222 doses, spike-specific TCR breadth and depth rose versus day 0. Reportedly, nearly half of unique spike TCRs recognized epitopes outside B.1.351/B.1.1.7 mutations. Donors were chiefly white British, with a greater number of females, and clonal diversity was perhaps underestimated. Recipients of AZD1222 seropositive at baseline numbered only five or six.

This CDR3 region has 14 residues. V lost 6 bases and J 4 bases, leaving 15 bases between the germline ends. CDR1 MDHEN and CDR2 SYDVKM come from the germline V gene. The assay was immunoSEQ multiplex PCR, and TCRdb's table has in-frame clones only and misses some. The sample gives roughly 92,000 clones, roughly 90% of which show up once; around 8% is in the top ten. The specimen was peripheral blood, collected on day 0 of AZD1222 vaccination. This rearrangement joins TRBV28 to TRBJ1-2; no reliable D call. The TCR originated in an adult in good health. CDR3 coding DNA: TGTGCCAGCAGATTGGGCTCCGAAGTCTATGGCTACACCTTC. Protein: CASRLGSEVYGYTF.